One sample yielded the 24 T cell receptor beta chains listed below, sequenced in a study of control samples from healthy donors and cancer patients. Sequencing used immunoSEQ multiplex PCR; TCRdb keeps in-frame clones, though not all of them. The sample carries about 410,000 clones, 75% to 95% recorded once. Sequencing was performed on PBMCs. The source is a man aged 40-49 years with head and neck cancer.

The rearrangement joins TRBV6-2 or TRBV6-3 to TRBJ2-3, with D possibly being TRBD2 (6 bases). The CDR3 covers 17 residues. V was trimmed by 2 bases and J by 0 bases, leaving 15 bases between them. Germline-derived CDR1 and CDR2 are MNHEY and SVGEGT. CDR3 nucleotides: TGTGCCAGCAGTTACCCCACCACTAGCTTTAGCACAGATACGCAGTATTTT. Protein: CASSYPTTSFSTDTQYF.

V gene TRBV7-9 combines with J gene TRBJ2-3; 7 bases line up with TRBD1. J gave up 4 bases and V 2 bases, and 6 bases lay outside the gene matches. Per the germline V gene, CDR1 is SEHNR and CDR2 is FQNEAQ (reference sequence). The CDR3 totals 15 residues. The CDR3 here is CASSLRAGGSDTQYF. The CDR3 DNA is TGTGCCAGCAGCTTAAGGGCAGGGGGTTCAGATACGCAGTATTTT. Looking up the rest from reference TRBV7-9 and TRBJ2-3 gives the full variable domain: DTGVSQNPRHKITKRGQNVTFRCDPISEHNRLYWYRQTLGQGPEFLTYFQNEAQLEKSRLLSDRFSAERPKGSFSTLEIQRTEQGDSAMYLCASSLRAGGSDTQYFGPGTRLTVL.

The CDR3 loop reads CASSVGASGQETQYF. The CDR3 nucleotides read TGTGCCAGCAGCGTAGGAGCTAGCGGCCAAGAGACCCAGTACTTC. The V and J genes are TRBV9 and TRBJ2-5; 7 bases fit TRBD2. V lost 0 bases to trimming and J lost 1 base; unmatched junction nucleotides: 3. The CDR3 is 15 residues long. Germline CDR1 reads SGDLS; CDR2 reads YYNGEE.

This chain joins TRBV6-5 and TRBJ1-5; 9 nucleotides agree with TRBD1. V lost 7 bases, J lost 6 bases, and 10 bases stayed unmatched. Germline V gene lookup returns CDR1 MNHEY and CDR2 SVGAGI. This CDR3 comprises 15 residues. The DNA for the CDR3 is TGTGCCAGCATATCCGGGACAGGGCTTGCTCAGCCCCAGCATTTT. Translation gives CASISGTGLAQPQHF.

V is TRBV5-4 and J is TRBJ2-5, with D unclear. Germline V gene lookup returns CDR1 SGHNT and CDR2 YYREEE (reference sequence). This CDR3 has 15 residues. V lost 1 base and J lost 3, with 13 bases in between. The CDR3 DNA follows: TGTGCCAGCAGCTTGCGGAGATCTTCAGAAGAGACCCAGTACTTC. Its translation is CASSLRRSSEETQYF.

The rearrangement joins TRBV7-3 to TRBJ2-1, with TRBD2 identical over 10 bases. Germline CDR1 is SGHTA and CDR2 is FQGTGA. The CDR3 sequence is 15 residues long. With 4 bases clipped from V and 7 bases from J, the junction kept 7 bases outside the gene matches. The CDR3 bases are TGTGCCAGCAGCTCAGCGGGGGGGCATTTGAATGAGCAGTTCTTC. Translating gives CASSSAGGHLNEQFF.

This rearrangement joins TRBV4-2 to TRBJ1-5; D might be TRBD1 (5 bases). Per the germline V gene, CDR1 is LGHNA and CDR2 is YNFKEQ. Trimming left V 0 bases short and J 6 bases short, with 12 bases between. The length of the CDR3 is 15 residues. The CDR3 here is CASSQDTGAGQPQHF. CDR3 nucleotide sequence: TGTGCCAGCAGCCAAGACACAGGTGCAGGTCAGCCCCAGCATTTT.

This clone was seen only once. This chain links TRBV9 with TRBJ1-6; D gene unclear. V was cut by 0 bases and J by 10 bases, with 8 bases left in between. CDR3 length: 13 residues. Germline V gene sequence: CDR1 SGDLS, CDR2 YYNGEE. The DNA for the CDR3 is TGTGCCAGCAGCGTAGACTCGGGATCACCCCTCCACTTT. This gives the protein CASSVDSGSPLHF.

The CDR3 loop reads CASSYSMQVGEKLFF. CDR3 nucleotides: TGTGCCAGCAGTTACTCGATGCAGGTTGGAGAAAAACTGTTTTTT. The chain links TRBV6-5 to TRBJ1-4; D gene uncertain. Germline lookup yields CDR1 MNHEY and CDR2 SVGAGI. The CDR3 has 15 amino acids. Trimming stripped 0 bases from V and 8 bases from J, with 13 bases between.

In nucleotides, the CDR3 is TGTGCCAGTTCACAGGGGTTTAGCAATCAGCCCCAGCATTTT. This encodes CASSQGFSNQPQHF. The gene calls are TRBV19 and TRBJ1-5; TRBD1 aligns across 7 bases. The CDR3 is 14 amino acids. Trimming removed 8 bases from V and 0 bases from J; junction bases left unmatched: 4. Looked up from germline, CDR1 is LNHDA and CDR2 is SQIVND (reference sequence).

V and J are TRBV7-9 and TRBJ2-3; 11 bases agree with TRBD2. The V gene end was trimmed by 5 bases and the J gene end by 0 bases; junction bases not matched to a gene: 10. Germline CDR1 and CDR2: SEHNR and FQNEAQ (reference sequence). This CDR3 region has 18 residues. The CDR3 region is CASSRSGRDSFSTDTQYF. Written as DNA, the CDR3 is TGTGCCAGCAGCCGTAGCGGGAGGGACAGCTTTAGCACAGATACGCAGTATTTT.

The chain joins TRBV28 to TRBJ1-2; weak D call: TRBD1 (6 bases). V was pared by 4 bases and J by 8 bases, with 20 bases between. The germline V gene encodes CDR1 MDHEN and CDR2 SYDVKM. The length of the CDR3 is 15 residues. The CDR3 protein is CASSSARLGAKGYTF. CDR3 in DNA: TGTGCCAGCAGTTCGGCGAGGTTGGGGGCGAAAGGCTACACCTTC.

This clone has a single count. The chain carries TRBV6-6 and TRBJ2-1; D ambiguous. The CDR3 extends over 13 amino acids. Germline V gene data show CDR1 as MNHNY and CDR2 as SVGAGI (reference sequence). Trimming stripped 0 bases from V and 7 bases from J, with 7 bases between. CDR3 nucleotides: TGTGCCAGCAGTTACTCGAGTGGGAATGAGCAGTTCTTC. Translation gives CASSYSSGNEQFF.

The genes are TRBV10-2 and TRBJ2-5; 7 bases map to TRBD2. Germline V gene data show CDR1 as WSHSY and CDR2 as SAAADI. This CDR3 comprises 16 residues. Trimming at V came to 0 bases and at J to 5 bases, leaving 9 bases not matched to a gene. The CDR3, as DNA: TGCGCCAGCAGTGAGTCTCGGGGAGGGTCAAAGGAGACCCAGTACTTC. Encoded protein: CASSESRGGSKETQYF.

V usage is TRBV19 and J usage is TRBJ1-2; a weak D match, TRBD1 (5 bases). The CDR3 loop spans 14 amino acids. Germline V gene lookup returns CDR1 LNHDA and CDR2 SQIVND (reference sequence). The ends were cut back, 10 bases at V and 5 bases at J, with 20 bases in the middle. The CDR3 nucleotides read TGTGCCACTAATTCCGGGACCTCTGTGTATGGCTACACCTTC. This codes for CATNSGTSVYGYTF.

The chain employs TRBV3-1 (or the pseudogene TRBV3-2) and TRBJ2-2; 8 bases line up with TRBD1. The germline gives CDR1 LGHDT, CDR2 YNNKEL (reference sequence). This CDR3 has 14 amino acids. V gave up 7 bases and J gave up 6 bases; unmatched junction bases: 7. The CDR3 bases are TGTGCCAGCACCACAGGGGGTTTAGCCGGGGAGCTGTTTTTT. Amino acid sequence: CASTTGGLAGELFF.

The chain has TRBV25-1 and TRBJ2-7; 8 bases match TRBD2. V gave up 4 bases and J gave up 4 bases; unmatched junction bases: 12. Germline CDR1 MGHDK, CDR2 SYGVNS. The CDR3 sequence is 16 residues long. The CDR3 DNA reads as TGTGCCAGCAGTGGGCCGGGGGGGAAGCTTTCATACGAGCAGTACTTC. Protein product: CASSGPGGKLSYEQYF.

The V call is TRBV7-6, the J call TRBJ2-7; D perhaps matches TRBD1 (6 bases). The germline CDR1 and CDR2 sequences are SGHVS and FNYEAQ. This CDR3 comprises 15 residues. Trimming removed 3 bases from V and 2 bases from J, with 14 bases in between. CDR3 residues: CASSLGDRPTYEQYF. The DNA for the CDR3 is TGTGCCAGCAGCTTGGGTGACAGGCCCACCTACGAGCAGTACTTC.

The CDR3 here is CASSVGLADYYEQYF. Here the CDR3 DNA reads TGTGCCAGCAGCGTGGGACTAGCGGACTACTACGAGCAGTACTTC. This chain links TRBV11-2 with TRBJ2-7; 11 positions match TRBD2. This CDR3 comprises 15 residues. V lost 5 bases to trimming and J lost 3 bases; unmatched junction nucleotides: 6. Germline assignment: CDR1 SGHAT and CDR2 FQNNGV. The full variable domain, completed using reference TRBV11-2 and TRBJ2-7, is EAGVAQSPRYKIIEKRQSVAFWCNPISGHATLYWYQQILGQGPKLLIQFQNNGVVDDSQLPKDRFSAERLKGVDSTLKIQPAKLEDSAVYLCASSVGLADYYEQYFGPGTRLTVT.

For this clone: The same CDR3 can be traced to other DNA sequences in this sample. The V call is TRBV19, the J call TRBJ2-5; D may be TRBD1 (6 bases). V was cut by 1 base and J by 3 bases, with 9 bases left in between. CDR3 size: 14 residues. The germline V gene has CDR1 LNHDA and CDR2 SQIVND (reference sequence). CDR3 in DNA: TGTGCCAGTAGTATAGTAGCAGGGGAAGAGACCCAGTACTTC. Amino acids: CASSIVAGEETQYF.

V is TRBV28 and J is TRBJ1-5; no clear D gene. The germline V gene encodes CDR1 MDHEN and CDR2 SYDVKM. The V gene lost 5 bases and the J gene lost 4 bases, with 6 bases spanning the gap. This CDR3 region has 12 residues. DNA for the CDR3: TGTGCCAGCAGTCCCCGGAATCAGCCCCAGCATTTT. Its protein product is CASSPRNQPQHF.

The chain joins TRBV27 to TRBJ1-6, with TRBD1 matching 8 bases. The V gene end was trimmed by 7 bases and the J gene end by 6 bases; junction bases not matched to a gene: 14. The germline gives CDR1 MNHEY, CDR2 SMNVEV (reference sequence). The CDR3 covers 17 residues. This CDR3 is CASTGAGQGSSNSPLHF. The CDR3 DNA follows: TGTGCCAGCACGGGAGCAGGACAGGGAAGCTCTAATTCACCCCTCCACTTT.

The CDR3 region is CASSFWDRSEQYF. CDR3 sequence (DNA): TGTGCCAGCAGTTTTTGGGACAGAAGCGAGCAGTACTTC. The V gene is TRBV27, the J gene TRBJ2-7; 7 bases are shared with TRBD1. Germline-derived CDR1 and CDR2 are MNHEY and SMNVEV (reference sequence). This CDR3 region has 13 residues. V lost 3 bases and J lost 6; bases outside the gene matches: 5.

The chain uses TRBV3-1 (or the pseudogene TRBV3-2) and TRBJ1-2; D is ambiguous. The CDR3 is 15 residues long. Germline CDR1 reads LGHDT; CDR2 reads YNNKEL (reference sequence). The V end lost 0 bases, the J end lost 6 bases, and 14 bases lay between the germline ends. CDR3 sequence reads: CASSQEKGWRHGYTF. CDR3 DNA sequence: TGTGCCAGCAGCCAAGAAAAAGGGTGGCGACATGGCTACACCTTC.